This T cell receptor beta chain stems from a study of cytomegalovirus exposure and HLA in healthy donors. 13 Jbeta primers and 60 Vbeta primers were used for the PCR. Sequencing was performed with immunoSEQ multiplex PCR; in TCRdb, only in-frame clones are kept and a portion is missing. This table has some 100,000 clones, around three quarters appearing once. Note on this clone: Its antigen is currently unknown.

General observations from the study: Association of roughly 18,000 TCR beta sequences with HLA alleles was found at 0.05 false discovery rate in a later analysis. Rare sequences made up most TCRs, while some public TCRs were found in many donors.

Per the germline V gene, CDR1 is MNHNY and CDR2 is SVGAGI (reference sequence). Trimming cost V 5 bases and J 4 bases, with 15 bases left between them. The CDR3 is made up of 15 amino acids. The chain combines TRBV6-6 with TRBJ1-3; D is possibly TRBD1 (5 bases). The TCR originated in a female donor in good health and CMV-seropositive. The sample comprised PBMCs. The CDR3 spells CASSADGGSGNTIYF. In nucleotides, the CDR3 is TGTGCCAGCAGTGCGGACGGGGGTTCCGGAAACACCATATATTTT.